A selection of T cell receptor beta chains follows, all from one sample in a study of stem cell transplantation in POMP-related autoinflammatory disease. The method was immunoSEQ multiplex PCR; TCRdb's version includes in-frame clones alone and lacks a portion of them. The sample contains some 70,000 clones, roughly 93% of which appear only once. Sequenced here: CD4+ T cells from PBMCs, sampled after stem cell transplantation. The receptors here all came from a human patient with POMP-related autoinflammation and immune dysregulation (PRAID). Some T cells may have originated in the graft donor. Both conserved end residues are part of each CDR3. A D gene is named only where the DNA matches it firmly. The size entry is marked missing in some rows and otherwise reads once, few, many or a size class.

d_call j_call v_call clone_size cdr3_aa cdr3_nt
NA TRBJ2-1 TRBV7-7 NA CASSPRTGNNEQFF TGTGCCAGCAGCCCCAGAACAGGGAACAATGAGCAGTTCTTC
NA TRBJ1-3 TRBV10-3 once CAISEDNSGNTIYF TGTGCCATCAGTGAGGACAACTCTGGAAACACCATATATTTT
TRBD2 TRBJ2-1 TRBV18 NA CASSPMTSGPYNEQFF TGTGCCAGCTCACCGATGACTAGCGGACCATACAATGAGCAGTTCTTC
NA TRBJ1-4 TRBV28 NA CASSGRVNEKLFF TGTGCCAGCAGTGGGCGGGTTAATGAAAAACTGTTTTTT
NA TRBJ1-2 TRBV27 NA CASRIRGDDYGYTF TGTGCCAGCAGGATAAGGGGGGATGACTATGGCTACACCTTC
NA TRBJ2-3 TRBV15 NA CATSRGLGARTDTQYF TGTGCCACCAGCAGAGGCTTAGGGGCCCGCACAGATACGCAGTATTTT
NA TRBJ2-1 TRBV19 NA CASKGGRPESYNEQFF TGTGCCAGTAAGGGTGGCAGGCCGGAATCCTACAATGAGCAGTTCTTC
TRBD1 TRBJ1-3 TRBV14 NA CARGQPPRSGNTIYF TGTGCCAGGGGACAGCCTCCCAGGTCTGGAAACACCATATATTTT
NA TRBJ1-2 TRBV19 NA CASTFSRAPYGYTF TGTGCCAGTACTTTCTCGAGGGCACCTTATGGCTACACCTTC
TRBD2 TRBJ2-7 TRBV30 NA CAWSRGGDAYEQYF TGTGCCTGGAGTAGGGGAGGGGATGCCTACGAGCAGTACTTC
NA TRBJ1-5 TRBV2 once CASSESGIQDYQPQHF TGTGCCAGCAGTGAATCTGGGATACAGGACTATCAGCCCCAGCATTTT
TRBD2 TRBJ2-5 TRBV7-8 NA CASSLGGVTQETQYF TGTGCCAGCAGCCTCGGGGGGGTGACGCAAGAGACCCAGTACTTC
NA TRBJ2-7 TRBV9 NA CASSVGGGTYEQYF TGTGCCAGCAGCGTAGGAGGGGGGACCTACGAGCAGTACTTC
NA TRBJ2-5 TRBV7-9 NA CASSFTTSQETQYF TGTGCCAGCAGCTTCACGACATCCCAAGAGACCCAGTACTTC
NA TRBJ1-5 TRBV18 NA CASSAQGSLRNQPQHF TGTGCCAGCTCTGCACAGGGTTCCTTGCGCAATCAGCCCCAGCATTTT
TRBD2 TRBJ2-7 TRBV7-2 few CASSLIAGDSYEQYF TGTGCCAGCAGCTTAATAGCGGGAGACTCCTACGAGCAGTACTTC
TRBD1 TRBJ2-7 TRBV28 NA CASTSLDPNEKTGPSYEQYF TGTGCCAGCACCTCCCTAGATCCAAATGAAAAGACAGGGCCCTCCTACGAGCAGTACTTC
TRBD1 TRBJ1-1 TRBV7-8 NA CASSLRATGGVNMNTEAFF TGTGCCAGCAGTCTTCGTGCGACAGGGGGGGTAAACATGAACACTGAAGCTTTCTTT
TRBD2 TRBJ2-2 TRBV4-1 NA CASSQPGLGAGELFF TGCGCCAGCAGCCAACCGGGACTAGGGGCCGGGGAGCTGTTTTTT
TRBD2 TRBJ2-7 TRBV19 NA CASSPGTSGAYEQYF TGTGCCAGTAGTCCTGGGACTAGCGGAGCCTACGAGCAGTACTTC
NA TRBJ1-2 TRBV15 NA CATRGAPNYGYTF TGTGCCACCAGGGGGGCCCCAAACTATGGCTACACCTTC
NA TRBJ1-1 TRBV4-1 NA CASSQQFSVGVGRNTEAFF TGCGCCAGCAGCCAACAGTTTAGTGTCGGGGTAGGGAGGAACACTGAAGCTTTCTTT
NA TRBJ2-1 TRBV6-5 NA CASASLQQTYNEQFF TGTGCCAGTGCCTCCTTACAGCAGACCTACAATGAGCAGTTCTTC
NA TRBJ2-3 TRBV24-1 NA CATSDLSPGARDTQYF TGTGCCACCAGTGATCTGTCCCCCGGGGCCCGAGATACGCAGTATTTT
TRBD1 TRBJ1-4 TRBV6-6 NA CASSYGQANEKLFF TGTGCCAGCAGTTACGGACAGGCTAATGAAAAACTGTTTTTT
NA TRBJ1-2 TRBV6-1 NA CASSELGPYGYTF TGTGCCAGCAGTGAATTAGGGCCCTATGGCTACACCTTC